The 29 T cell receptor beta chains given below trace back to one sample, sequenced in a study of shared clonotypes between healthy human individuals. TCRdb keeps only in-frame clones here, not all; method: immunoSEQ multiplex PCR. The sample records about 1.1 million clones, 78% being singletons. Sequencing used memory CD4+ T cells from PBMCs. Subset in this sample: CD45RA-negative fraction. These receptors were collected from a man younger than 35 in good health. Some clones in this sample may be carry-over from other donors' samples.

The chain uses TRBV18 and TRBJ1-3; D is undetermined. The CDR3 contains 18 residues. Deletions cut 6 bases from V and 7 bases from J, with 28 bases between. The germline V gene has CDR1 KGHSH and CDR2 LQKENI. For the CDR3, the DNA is TGTGCCAGCTCGCTGTCCCGGGCCCCCGAAGGTCAAGCTAACACCATATATTTT. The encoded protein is CASSLSRAPEGQANTIYF.

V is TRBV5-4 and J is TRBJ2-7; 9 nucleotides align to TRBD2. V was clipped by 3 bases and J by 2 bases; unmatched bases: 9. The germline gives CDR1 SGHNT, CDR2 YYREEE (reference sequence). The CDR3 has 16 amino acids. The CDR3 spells CASSSGRVAGAYEQYF. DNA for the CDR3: TGTGCCAGCAGCTCTGGGAGGGTAGCGGGGGCCTACGAGCAGTACTTC.

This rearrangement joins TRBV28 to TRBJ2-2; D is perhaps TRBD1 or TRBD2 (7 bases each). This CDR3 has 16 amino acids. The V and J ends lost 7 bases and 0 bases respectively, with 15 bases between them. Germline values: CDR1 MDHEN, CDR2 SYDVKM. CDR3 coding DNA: TGTGCCAGCACCCAGGGGGGGACCACGAACACCGGGGAGCTGTTTTTT. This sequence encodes CASTQGGTTNTGELFF.

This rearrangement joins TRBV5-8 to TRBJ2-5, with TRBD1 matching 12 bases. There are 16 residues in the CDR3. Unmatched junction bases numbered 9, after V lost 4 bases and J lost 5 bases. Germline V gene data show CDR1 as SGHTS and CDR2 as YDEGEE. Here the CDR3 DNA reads TGTGCCAGCAGCCCGAGTGGGACAGGGGGCGGGGAGACCCAGTACTTC. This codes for CASSPSGTGGGETQYF.

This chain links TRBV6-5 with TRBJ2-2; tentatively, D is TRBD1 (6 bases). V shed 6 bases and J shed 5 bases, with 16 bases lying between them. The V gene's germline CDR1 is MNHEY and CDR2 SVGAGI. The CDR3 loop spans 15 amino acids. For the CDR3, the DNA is TGTGCCAGCAGCCGCCCCCGCAGGGGAACCGGGGAGCTGTTTTTT. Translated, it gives CASSRPRRGTGELFF.

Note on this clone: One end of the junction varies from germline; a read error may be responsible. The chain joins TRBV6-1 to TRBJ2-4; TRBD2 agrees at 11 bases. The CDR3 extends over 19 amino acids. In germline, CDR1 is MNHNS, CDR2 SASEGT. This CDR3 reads CAGSDLAGGSKGTKNIQYF. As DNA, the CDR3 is TGTGCCGGCAGTGATCTAGCGGGAGGCTCCAAAGGGACCAAAAACATTCAGTACTTC.

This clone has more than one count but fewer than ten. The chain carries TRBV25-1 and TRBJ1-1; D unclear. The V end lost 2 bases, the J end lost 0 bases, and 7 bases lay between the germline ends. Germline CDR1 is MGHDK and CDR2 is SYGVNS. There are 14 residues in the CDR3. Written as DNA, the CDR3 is TGTGCCAGCAGTGAAGGGAACCTGAACACTGAAGCTTTCTTT. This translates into CASSEGNLNTEAFF.

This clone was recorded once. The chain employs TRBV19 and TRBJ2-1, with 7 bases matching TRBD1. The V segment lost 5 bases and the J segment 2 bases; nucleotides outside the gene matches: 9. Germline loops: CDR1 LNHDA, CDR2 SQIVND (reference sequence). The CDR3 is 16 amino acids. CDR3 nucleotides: TGTGCCAGTAGTGGTCTGGGACAGACGACCTACAATGAGCAGTTCTTC. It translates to CASSGLGQTTYNEQFF.

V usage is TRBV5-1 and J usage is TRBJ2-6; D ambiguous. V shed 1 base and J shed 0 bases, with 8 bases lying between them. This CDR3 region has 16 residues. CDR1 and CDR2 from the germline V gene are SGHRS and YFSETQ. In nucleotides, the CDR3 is TGCGCCAGCAGCTTGATCTCCGGCTCTGGGGCCAACGTCCTGACTTTC. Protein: CASSLISGSGANVLTF.

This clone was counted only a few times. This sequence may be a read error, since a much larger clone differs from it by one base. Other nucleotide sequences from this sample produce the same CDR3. For the CDR3, the DNA is TGTGCCAGCAGAAGCGGCGGGAGCAACATTCAGTACTTC. As protein: CASRSGGSNIQYF. The gene calls are TRBV28 and TRBJ2-4; 7 nucleotides align to TRBD2. Germline values: CDR1 MDHEN, CDR2 SYDVKM. CDR3 length: 13 amino acids. The V segment lost 6 bases and the J segment 7 bases; nucleotides outside the gene matches: 6. Full variable domain (remainder filled in from reference TRBV28 and TRBJ2-4): DVKVTQSSRYLVKRTGEKVFLECVQDMDHENMFWYRQDPGLGLRLIYFSYDVKMKEKGDIPEGYSVSREKKERFSLILESASTNQTSMYLCASRSGGSNIQYFGAGTRLSVL.

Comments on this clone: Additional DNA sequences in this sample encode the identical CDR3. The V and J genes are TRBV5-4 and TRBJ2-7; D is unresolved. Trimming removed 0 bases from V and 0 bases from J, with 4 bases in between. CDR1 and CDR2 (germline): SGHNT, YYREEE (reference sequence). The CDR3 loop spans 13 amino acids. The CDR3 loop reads CASSLGASYEQYF. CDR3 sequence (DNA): TGTGCCAGCAGCTTGGGGGCCTCCTACGAGCAGTACTTC.

CDR3 in DNA: TGTGCCAGCAGTATGCTTGGGAGCTCCTACAATGAGCAGTTCTTC. This encodes CASSMLGSSYNEQFF. J is TRBJ2-1 and V is TRBV2, with D perhaps TRBD2 (5 bases). The germline V gene encodes CDR1 SNHLY and CDR2 FYNNEI. With 5 bases removed from V and 0 bases from J, the gap between germline ends came to 11 bases. The CDR3 has 15 amino acids.

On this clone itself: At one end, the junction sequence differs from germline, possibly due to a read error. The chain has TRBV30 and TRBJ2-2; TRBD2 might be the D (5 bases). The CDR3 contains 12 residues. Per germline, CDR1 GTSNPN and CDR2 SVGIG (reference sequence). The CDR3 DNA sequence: TGTGCCCGGAGTGAGGGTACCGGGGAGCTGTTTTTT. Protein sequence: CARSEGTGELFF.

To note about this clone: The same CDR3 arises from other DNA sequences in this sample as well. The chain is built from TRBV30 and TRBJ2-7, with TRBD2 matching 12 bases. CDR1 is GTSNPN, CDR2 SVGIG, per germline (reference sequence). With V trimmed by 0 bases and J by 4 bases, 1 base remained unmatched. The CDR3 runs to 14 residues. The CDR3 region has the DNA TGTGCCTGGAGTGTGACTAGCGGGAGATACGAGCAGTACTTC. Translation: CAWSVTSGRYEQYF.

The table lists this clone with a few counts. CDR3: CASSRDTGSYNEQFF. The CDR3 coding sequence is TGTGCCAGCAGCCGGGACACCGGCTCCTACAATGAGCAGTTCTTC. V and J are TRBV7-3 and TRBJ2-1; D may be TRBD1 (6 bases). V was clipped by 5 bases and J by 0 bases, with 11 bases between them. CDR3 length: 15 amino acids. CDR1 and CDR2 from the germline V gene are SGHTA and FQGTGA. Looking up the rest from reference TRBV7-3 and TRBJ2-1 gives the full variable domain: GAGVSQTPSNKVTEKGKYVELRCDPISGHTALYWYRQSLGQGPEFLIYFQGTGAADDSGLPNDRFFAVRPEGSVSTLKIQRTERGDSAVYLCASSRDTGSYNEQFFGPGTRLTVL.

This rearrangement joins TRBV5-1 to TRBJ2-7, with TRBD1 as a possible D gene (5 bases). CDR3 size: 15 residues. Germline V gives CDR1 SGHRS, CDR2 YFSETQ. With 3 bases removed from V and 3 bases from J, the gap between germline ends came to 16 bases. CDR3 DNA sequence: TGCGCCAGCAGCTCACGGACACCCGCCCACTACGAGCAGTACTTC. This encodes CASSSRTPAHYEQYF.

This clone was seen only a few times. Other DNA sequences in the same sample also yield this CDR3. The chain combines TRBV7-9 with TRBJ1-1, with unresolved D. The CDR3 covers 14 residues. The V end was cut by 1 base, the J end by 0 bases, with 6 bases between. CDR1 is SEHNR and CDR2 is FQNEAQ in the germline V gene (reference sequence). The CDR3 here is CASSLGGVNTEAFF. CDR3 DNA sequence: TGTGCCAGCAGCTTAGGGGGAGTGAACACTGAAGCTTTCTTT.

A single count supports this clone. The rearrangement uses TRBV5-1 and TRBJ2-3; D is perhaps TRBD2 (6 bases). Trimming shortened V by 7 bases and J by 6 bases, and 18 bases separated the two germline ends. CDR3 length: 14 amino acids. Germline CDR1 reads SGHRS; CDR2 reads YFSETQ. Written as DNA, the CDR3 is TGCGCCAGCTCCGTCGGGGTTCGGGGGGATACGCAGTATTTT. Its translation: CASSVGVRGDTQYF.

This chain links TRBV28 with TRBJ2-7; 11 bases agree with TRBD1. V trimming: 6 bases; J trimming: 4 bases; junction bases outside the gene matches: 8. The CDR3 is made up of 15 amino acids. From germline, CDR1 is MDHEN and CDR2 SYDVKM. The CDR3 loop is CASRPSGQGEYEQYF. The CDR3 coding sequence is TGTGCCAGCAGGCCTTCGGGACAGGGGGAGTACGAGCAGTACTTC.

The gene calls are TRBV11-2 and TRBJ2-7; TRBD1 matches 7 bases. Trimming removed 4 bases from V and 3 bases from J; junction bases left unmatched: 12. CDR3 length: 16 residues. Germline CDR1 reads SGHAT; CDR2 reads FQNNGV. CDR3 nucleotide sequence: TGTGCCAGCAGCTCGTACAGGGGACGTTCGGGCTACGAGCAGTACTTC. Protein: CASSSYRGRSGYEQYF.

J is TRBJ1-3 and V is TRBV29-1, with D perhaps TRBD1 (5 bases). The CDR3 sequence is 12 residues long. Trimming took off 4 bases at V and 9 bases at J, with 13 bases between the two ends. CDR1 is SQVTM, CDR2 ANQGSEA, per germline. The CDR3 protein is CSVVPGAGTIYF. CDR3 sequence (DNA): TGCAGCGTTGTCCCCGGGGCTGGCACCATATATTTT.

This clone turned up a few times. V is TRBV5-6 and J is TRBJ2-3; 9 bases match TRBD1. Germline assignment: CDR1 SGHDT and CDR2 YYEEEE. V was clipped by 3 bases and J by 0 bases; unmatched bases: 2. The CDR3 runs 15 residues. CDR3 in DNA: TGTGCCAGCAGCTGGGACAGGGTTAGCACAGATACGCAGTATTTT. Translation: CASSWDRVSTDTQYF.

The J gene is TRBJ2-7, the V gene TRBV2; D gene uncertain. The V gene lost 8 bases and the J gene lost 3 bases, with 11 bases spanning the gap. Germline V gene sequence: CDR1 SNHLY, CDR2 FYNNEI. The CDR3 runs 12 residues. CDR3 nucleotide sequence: TGTGCCAGCGGAGTCGACAACTACGAGCAGTACTTC. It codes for CASGVDNYEQYF.

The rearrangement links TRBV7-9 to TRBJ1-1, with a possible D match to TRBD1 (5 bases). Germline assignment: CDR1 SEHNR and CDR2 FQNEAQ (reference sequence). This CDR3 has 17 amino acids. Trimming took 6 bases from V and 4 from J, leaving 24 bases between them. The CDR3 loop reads CASRPGGGRRLGTEAFF. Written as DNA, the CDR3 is TGTGCCAGCAGGCCCGGTGGGGGTCGGAGGTTAGGCACTGAAGCTTTCTTT.

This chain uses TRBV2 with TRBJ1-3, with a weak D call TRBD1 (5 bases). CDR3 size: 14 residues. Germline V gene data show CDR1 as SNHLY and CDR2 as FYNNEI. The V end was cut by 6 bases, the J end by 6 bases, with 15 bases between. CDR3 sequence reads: CASSGEARANTIYF. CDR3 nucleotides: TGTGCCAGCAGCGGGGAGGCCAGGGCAAACACCATATATTTT. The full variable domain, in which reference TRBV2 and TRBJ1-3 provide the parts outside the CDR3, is EPEVTQTPSHQVTQMGQEVILRCVPISNHLYFYWYRQILGQKVEFLVSFYNNEISEKSEIFDDQFSVERPDGSNFTLKIRSTKLEDSAMYFCASSGEARANTIYFGEGSWLTVV.

The CDR3 DNA follows: TGTGCCAGCATTTCGGTCGTTGGTGAAGCTTTCTTT. Protein product: CASISVVGEAFF. V gene TRBV6-5 combines with J gene TRBJ1-1; D unresolved. V lost 7 bases to trimming and J lost 7 bases, with 13 bases between them. Germline lookup yields CDR1 MNHEY and CDR2 SVGAGI. CDR3 length: 12 amino acids.

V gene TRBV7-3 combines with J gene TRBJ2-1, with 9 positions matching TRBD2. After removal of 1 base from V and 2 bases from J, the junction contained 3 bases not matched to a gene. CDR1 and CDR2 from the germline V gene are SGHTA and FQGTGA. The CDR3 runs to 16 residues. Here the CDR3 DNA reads TGTGCCAGCAGCTTAAGTGGCGGGAGGGCCTACAATGAGCAGTTCTTC. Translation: CASSLSGGRAYNEQFF. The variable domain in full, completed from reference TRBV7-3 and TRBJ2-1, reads GAGVSQTPSNKVTEKGKYVELRCDPISGHTALYWYRQSLGQGPEFLIYFQGTGAADDSGLPNDRFFAVRPEGSVSTLKIQRTERGDSAVYLCASSLSGGRAYNEQFFGPGTRLTVL.

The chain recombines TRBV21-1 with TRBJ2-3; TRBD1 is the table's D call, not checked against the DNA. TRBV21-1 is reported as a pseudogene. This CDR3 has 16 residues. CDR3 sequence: CASSKDREVHTDTQYF. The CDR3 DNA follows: TGTGCCAGCAGCAAAGACAGGGAAGTACATACAGATACGCAGTATTTT.

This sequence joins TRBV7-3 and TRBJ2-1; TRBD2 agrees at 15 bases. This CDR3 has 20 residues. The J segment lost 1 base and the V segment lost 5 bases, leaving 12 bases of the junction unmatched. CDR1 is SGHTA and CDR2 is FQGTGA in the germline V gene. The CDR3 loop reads CASSPRTSGRARGSYNEQFF. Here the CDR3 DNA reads TGTGCCAGCAGCCCCAGGACTAGCGGGAGGGCCAGAGGTTCCTACAATGAGCAGTTCTTC. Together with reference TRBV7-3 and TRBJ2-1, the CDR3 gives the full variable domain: GAGVSQTPSNKVTEKGKYVELRCDPISGHTALYWYRQSLGQGPEFLIYFQGTGAADDSGLPNDRFFAVRPEGSVSTLKIQRTERGDSAVYLCASSPRTSGRARGSYNEQFFGPGTRLTVL.